This T cell receptor beta chain was recorded in a study of blood T cell repertoires in COVID-19. V lost 1 base, J lost 3 bases, and 5 bases lay in between. Germline CDR1 is LGHDT and CDR2 is YNNKEL (reference sequence). This CDR3 comprises 13 residues. Original processing notes: By means of reference gene primer amplification, nucleated cell counts were estimated. The repertoire was sequenced with immunoSEQ multiplex PCR; TCRdb's copy has only in-frame clones and lacks some. The V and J calls and the clone size are those of that table, but D and trimming were determined from the DNA. The sample has roughly 230,000 clones, about 80% seen once. Of note for this clone: Other DNA sequences in the sample encode the same CDR3.

Sequences were obtained from peripheral blood. The TCR originated in a woman aged 45 to 65 with acute or convalescent COVID-19. V usage is TRBV3-1 (or the pseudogene TRBV3-2) and J usage is TRBJ2-3; no clear D gene. In DNA, the CDR3 is TGTGCCAGCAGCCAAGGCAGGACAGATACGCAGTATTTT. Amino acid sequence: CASSQGRTDTQYF.